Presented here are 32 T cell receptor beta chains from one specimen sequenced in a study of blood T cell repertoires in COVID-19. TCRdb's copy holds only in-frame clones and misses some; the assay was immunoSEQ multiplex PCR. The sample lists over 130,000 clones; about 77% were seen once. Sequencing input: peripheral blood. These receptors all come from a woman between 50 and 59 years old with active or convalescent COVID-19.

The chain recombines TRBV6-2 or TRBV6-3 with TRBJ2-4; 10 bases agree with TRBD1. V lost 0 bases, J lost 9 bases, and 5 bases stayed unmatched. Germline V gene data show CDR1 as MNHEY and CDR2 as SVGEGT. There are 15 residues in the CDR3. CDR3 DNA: TGTGCCAGCAGTTACTCGACAGGGGGCGGGGGCATTCAGTACTTC. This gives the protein CASSYSTGGGGIQYF.

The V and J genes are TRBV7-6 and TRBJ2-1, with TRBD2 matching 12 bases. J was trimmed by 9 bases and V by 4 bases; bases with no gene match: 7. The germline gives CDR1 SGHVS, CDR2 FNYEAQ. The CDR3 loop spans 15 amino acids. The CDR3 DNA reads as TGTGCCAGCAGCTCCCTAGCGGGAGGGCCCCCTGAGCAGTTCTTC. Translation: CASSSLAGGPPEQFF.

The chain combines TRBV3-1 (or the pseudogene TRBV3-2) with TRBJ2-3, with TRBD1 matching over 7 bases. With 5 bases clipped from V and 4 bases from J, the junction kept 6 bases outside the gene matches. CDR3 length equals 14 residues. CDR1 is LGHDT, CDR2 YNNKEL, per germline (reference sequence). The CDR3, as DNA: TGTGCCAGCAGCTGGGGCAGGGGGTCAGATACGCAGTATTTT. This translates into CASSWGRGSDTQYF.

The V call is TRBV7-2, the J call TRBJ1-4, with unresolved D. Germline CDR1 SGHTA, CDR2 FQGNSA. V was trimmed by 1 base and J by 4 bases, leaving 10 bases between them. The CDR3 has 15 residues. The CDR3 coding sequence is TGTGCCAGCAGCTTAGGACCCGGAGGTAATGAAAAACTGTTTTTT. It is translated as CASSLGPGGNEKLFF.

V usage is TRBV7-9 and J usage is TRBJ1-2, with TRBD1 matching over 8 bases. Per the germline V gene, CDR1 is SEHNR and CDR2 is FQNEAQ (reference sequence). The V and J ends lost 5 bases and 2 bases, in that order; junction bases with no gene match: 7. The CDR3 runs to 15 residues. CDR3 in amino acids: CASSIGQGRNYGYTF. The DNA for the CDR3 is TGTGCCAGCAGCATTGGACAGGGCCGGAACTATGGCTACACCTTC.

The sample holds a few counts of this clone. The CDR3 region is CASGGQGAGQPQHF. The CDR3 coding sequence is TGTGCCAGCGGGGGACAGGGGGCGGGTCAGCCCCAGCATTTT. The chain has TRBV2 and TRBJ1-5; TRBD1 aligns across 12 bases. CDR3 length equals 14 residues. After removal of 8 bases from V and 6 bases from J, the junction contained 5 bases not matched to a gene. From germline, CDR1 is SNHLY and CDR2 FYNNEI.

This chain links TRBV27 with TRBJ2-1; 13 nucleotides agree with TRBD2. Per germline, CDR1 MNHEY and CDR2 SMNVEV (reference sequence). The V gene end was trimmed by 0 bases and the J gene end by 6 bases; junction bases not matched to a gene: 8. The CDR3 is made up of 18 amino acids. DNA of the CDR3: TGTGCCAGCAGTTTATCGCAGACTAGCGGGGGGAGGCTCAATGAGCAGTTCTTC. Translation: CASSLSQTSGGRLNEQFF.

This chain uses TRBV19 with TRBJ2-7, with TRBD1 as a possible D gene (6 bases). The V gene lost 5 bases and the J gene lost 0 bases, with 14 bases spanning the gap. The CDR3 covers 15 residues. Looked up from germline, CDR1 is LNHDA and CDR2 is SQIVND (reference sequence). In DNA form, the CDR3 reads TGTGCCAGTAGTGGGGGACATCAAAGCTCCTACGAGCAGTACTTC. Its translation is CASSGGHQSSYEQYF.

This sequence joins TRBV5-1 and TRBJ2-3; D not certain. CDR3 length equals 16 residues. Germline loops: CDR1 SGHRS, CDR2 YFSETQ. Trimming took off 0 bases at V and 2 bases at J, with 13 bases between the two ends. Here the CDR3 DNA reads TGCGCCAGCAGCTTGGTGCTAGGCGCATCCACAGATACGCAGTATTTT. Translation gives CASSLVLGASTDTQYF.

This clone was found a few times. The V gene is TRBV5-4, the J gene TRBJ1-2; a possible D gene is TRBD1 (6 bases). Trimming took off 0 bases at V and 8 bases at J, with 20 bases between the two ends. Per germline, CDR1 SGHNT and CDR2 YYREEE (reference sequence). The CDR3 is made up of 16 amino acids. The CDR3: CASSLEAGAATGGYTF. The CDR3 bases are TGTGCCAGCAGCTTGGAGGCAGGGGCTGCTACGGGGGGCTACACCTTC. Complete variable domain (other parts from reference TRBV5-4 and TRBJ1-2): ETGVTQSPTHLIKTRGQQVTLRCSSQSGHNTVSWYQQALGQGPQFIFQYYREEENGRGNFPPRFSGLQFPNYSSELNVNALELDDSALYLCASSLEAGAATGGYTFGSGTRLTVV.

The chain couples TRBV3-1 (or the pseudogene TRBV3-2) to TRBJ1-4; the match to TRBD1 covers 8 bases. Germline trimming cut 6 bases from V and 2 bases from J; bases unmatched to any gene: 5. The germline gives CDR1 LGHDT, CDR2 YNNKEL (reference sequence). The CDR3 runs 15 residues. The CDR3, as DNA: TGTGCCAGCAGGCCTCACAGGGGGACTAATGAAAAACTGTTTTTT. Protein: CASRPHRGTNEKLFF.

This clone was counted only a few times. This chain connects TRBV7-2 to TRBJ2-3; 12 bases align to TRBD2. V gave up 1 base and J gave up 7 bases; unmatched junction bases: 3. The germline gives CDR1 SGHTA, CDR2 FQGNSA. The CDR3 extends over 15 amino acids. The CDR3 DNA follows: TGTGCCAGCAGCTTAGAACTAGCGGGGGGCCATACGCAGTATTTT. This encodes CASSLELAGGHTQYF.

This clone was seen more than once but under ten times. The CDR3 sequence is CASSERGPYGYTF. CDR3 DNA: TGTGCCAGCAGTGAGCGGGGTCCCTATGGCTACACCTTC. The chain uses TRBV25-1 and TRBJ1-2, with D uncertain. Trimming took off 3 bases at V and 4 bases at J, with 9 bases between the two ends. The CDR3 covers 13 residues. Germline lookup yields CDR1 MGHDK and CDR2 SYGVNS.

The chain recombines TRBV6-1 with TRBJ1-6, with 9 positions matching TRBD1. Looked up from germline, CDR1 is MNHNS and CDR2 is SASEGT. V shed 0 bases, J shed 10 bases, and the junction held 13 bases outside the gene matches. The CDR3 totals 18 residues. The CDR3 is CASSEAWDRDGVGSPLHF. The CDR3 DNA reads TGTGCCAGCAGTGAAGCCTGGGACAGGGACGGTGTAGGATCACCCCTCCACTTT.

The CDR3 spells CASRDFLAGGFQETQYF. CDR3 DNA sequence: TGTGCCAGCAGAGACTTCCTAGCGGGGGGCTTCCAAGAGACCCAGTACTTC. This rearrangement joins TRBV5-6 to TRBJ2-5; 11 positions match TRBD2. The CDR3 is 17 amino acids. The junction had 10 bases not matched to a gene; V was cut back by 5 bases and J by 1 base. In germline, CDR1 is SGHDT, CDR2 YYEEEE.

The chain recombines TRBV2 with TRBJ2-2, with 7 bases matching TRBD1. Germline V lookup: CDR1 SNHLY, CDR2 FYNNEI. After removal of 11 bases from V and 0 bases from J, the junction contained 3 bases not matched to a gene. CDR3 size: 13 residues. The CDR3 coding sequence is TGTGCCGGGGACAGAACGAACACCGGGGAGCTGTTTTTT. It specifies CAGDRTNTGELFF.

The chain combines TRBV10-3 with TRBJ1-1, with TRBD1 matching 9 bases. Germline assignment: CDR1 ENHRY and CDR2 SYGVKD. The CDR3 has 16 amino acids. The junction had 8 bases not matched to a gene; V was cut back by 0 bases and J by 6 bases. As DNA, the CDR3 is TGTGCCATCAGTGAGTCGAGAGGGACAGGGACCGCTGAAGCTTTCTTT. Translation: CAISESRGTGTAEAFF.

The CDR3 spells CASSLLRQGSYEQYF. The CDR3 bases are TGTGCCAGCAGCCTGCTACGACAGGGCTCCTACGAGCAGTACTTC. The V call is TRBV14, the J call TRBJ2-7; 7 bases fit TRBD1. CDR1 SGHDN and CDR2 FVKESK come from the germline V gene. The CDR3 runs 15 residues. The V gene end was trimmed by 4 bases and the J gene end by 0 bases; junction bases not matched to a gene: 6.

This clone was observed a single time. The CDR3, as DNA: TGTGCCAGCAGACCGGGACAGGGGGCTGTTGGCTACACCTTC. Its protein is CASRPGQGAVGYTF. V and J are TRBV28 and TRBJ1-2; 12 bases match TRBD1. Germline V gene lookup returns CDR1 MDHEN and CDR2 SYDVKM. This CDR3 spans 14 amino acids. With 6 bases clipped from V and 7 bases from J, the junction kept 6 bases outside the gene matches.

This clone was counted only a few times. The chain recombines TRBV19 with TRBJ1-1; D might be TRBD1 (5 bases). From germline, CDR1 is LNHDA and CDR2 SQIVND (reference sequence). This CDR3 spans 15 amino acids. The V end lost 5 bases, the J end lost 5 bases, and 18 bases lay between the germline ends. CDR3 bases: TGTGCCAGTAGTCAGAACAGGCGAACGGTTACTGAAGCTTTCTTT. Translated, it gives CASSQNRRTVTEAFF.

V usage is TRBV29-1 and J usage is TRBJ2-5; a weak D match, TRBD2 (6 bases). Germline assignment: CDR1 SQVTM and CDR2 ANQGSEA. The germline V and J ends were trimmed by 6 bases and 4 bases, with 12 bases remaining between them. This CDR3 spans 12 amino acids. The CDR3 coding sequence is TGCAGCGTGGGACTCTCGGGAGAGACCCAGTACTTC. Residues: CSVGLSGETQYF.

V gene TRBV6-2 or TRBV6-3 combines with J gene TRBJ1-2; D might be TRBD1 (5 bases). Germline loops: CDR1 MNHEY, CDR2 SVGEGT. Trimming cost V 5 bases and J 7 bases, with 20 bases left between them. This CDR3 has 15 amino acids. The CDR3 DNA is TGTGCCAGCAGTCCCCTAGGGGAGGCGGCGTTTGGCTACACCTTC. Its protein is CASSPLGEAAFGYTF.

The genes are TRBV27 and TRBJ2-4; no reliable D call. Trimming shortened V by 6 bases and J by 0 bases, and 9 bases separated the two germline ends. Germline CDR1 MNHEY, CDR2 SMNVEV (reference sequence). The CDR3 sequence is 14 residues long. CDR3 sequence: CASSPYGAKNIQYF. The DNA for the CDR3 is TGTGCCAGCAGCCCTTACGGAGCCAAAAACATTCAGTACTTC.

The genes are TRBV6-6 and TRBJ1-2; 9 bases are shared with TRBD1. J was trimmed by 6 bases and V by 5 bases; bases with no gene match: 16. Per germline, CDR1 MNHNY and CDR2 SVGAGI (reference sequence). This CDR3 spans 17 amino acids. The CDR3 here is CASSPRPRQGGKDGYTF. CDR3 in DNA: TGTGCCAGCAGTCCCCGGCCCCGACAGGGGGGGAAGGATGGCTACACCTTC.

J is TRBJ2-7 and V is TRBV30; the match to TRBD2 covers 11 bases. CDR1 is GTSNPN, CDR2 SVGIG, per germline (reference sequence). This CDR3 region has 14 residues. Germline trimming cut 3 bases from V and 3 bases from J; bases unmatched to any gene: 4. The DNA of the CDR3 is TGTGCCTGGAGCTTGGGACTAGCGGACTACGAGCAGTACTTC. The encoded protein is CAWSLGLADYEQYF.

CDR3 in amino acids: CASSPLRGTTNEKLFF. In DNA form, the CDR3 reads TGTGCCAGCTCACCCCTAAGAGGGACAACTAATGAAAAACTGTTTTTT. This sequence joins TRBV18 and TRBJ1-4, with unresolved D. The germline V gene encodes CDR1 KGHSH and CDR2 LQKENI. The CDR3 contains 16 residues. The V gene lost 3 bases and the J gene lost 0 bases, with 11 bases spanning the gap.

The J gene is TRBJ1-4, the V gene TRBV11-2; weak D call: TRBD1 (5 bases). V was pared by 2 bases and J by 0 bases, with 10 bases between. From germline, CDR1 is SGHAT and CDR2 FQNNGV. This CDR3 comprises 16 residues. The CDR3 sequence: CASSLIGDATNEKLFF. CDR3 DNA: TGTGCCAGCAGCTTAATAGGGGATGCAACTAATGAAAAACTGTTTTTT.

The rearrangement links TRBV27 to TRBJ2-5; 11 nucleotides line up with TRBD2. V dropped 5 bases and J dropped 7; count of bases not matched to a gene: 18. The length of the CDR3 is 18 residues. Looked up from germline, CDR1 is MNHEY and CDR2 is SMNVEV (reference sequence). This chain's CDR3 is CASSPTGTSGSLFGTQYF. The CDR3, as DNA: TGTGCCAGCAGTCCGACCGGGACTAGCGGTTCTTTATTCGGGACCCAGTACTTC.

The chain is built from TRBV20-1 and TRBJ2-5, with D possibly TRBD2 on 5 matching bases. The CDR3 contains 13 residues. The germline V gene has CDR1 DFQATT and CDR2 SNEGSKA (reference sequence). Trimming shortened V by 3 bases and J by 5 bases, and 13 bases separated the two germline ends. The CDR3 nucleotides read TGCAGTGCTAGTGTAGAGGGTAGGGAGACCCAGTACTTC. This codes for CSASVEGRETQYF.

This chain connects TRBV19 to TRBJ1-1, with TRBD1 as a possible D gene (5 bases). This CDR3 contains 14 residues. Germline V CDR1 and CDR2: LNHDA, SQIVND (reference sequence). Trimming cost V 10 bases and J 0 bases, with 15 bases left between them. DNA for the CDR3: TGTGCCACTTCAAAGTCAGGGTTGAACACTGAAGCTTTCTTT. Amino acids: CATSKSGLNTEAFF.

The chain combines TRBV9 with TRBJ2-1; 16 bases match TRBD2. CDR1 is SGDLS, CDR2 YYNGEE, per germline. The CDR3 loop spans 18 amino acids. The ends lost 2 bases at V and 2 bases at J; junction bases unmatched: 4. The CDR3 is CASSVGLAGGVPYNEQFF. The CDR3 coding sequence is TGTGCCAGCAGCGTGGGACTAGCGGGAGGGGTCCCCTACAATGAGCAGTTCTTC.

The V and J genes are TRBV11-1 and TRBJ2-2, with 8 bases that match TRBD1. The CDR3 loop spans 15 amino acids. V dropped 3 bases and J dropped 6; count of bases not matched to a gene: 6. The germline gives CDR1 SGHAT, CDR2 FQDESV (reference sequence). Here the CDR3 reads CASSLTGETAGELFF. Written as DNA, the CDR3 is TGTGCCAGCAGCTTGACAGGGGAAACGGCCGGGGAGCTGTTTTTT.